Presented here are 29 T cell receptor beta chains from one specimen sequenced in a study of blood T cell repertoires in COVID-19. Only in-frame clones appear in the TCRdb table, and some are missing; sequencing was by immunoSEQ multiplex PCR. The sample has some 150,000 clones, about 90% seen once. Sequences were obtained from peripheral blood. The receptor source for this set is a woman aged 60-75 years with active or convalescent COVID-19.

The rearrangement links TRBV7-8 to TRBJ1-2, with D tentatively TRBD1 (5 bases). The CDR3 sequence is 15 residues long. Deletions cut 5 bases from V and 3 bases from J, with 16 bases between. Germline V CDR1 and CDR2: SGHVS, FQNEAQ. The CDR3 region is CASSPESGGDYGYTF. DNA for the CDR3: TGTGCCAGCAGCCCCGAGTCGGGGGGGGACTATGGCTACACCTTC.

The rearrangement uses TRBV6-5 and TRBJ1-6, with 7 bases fitting TRBD1. V shed 6 bases, J shed 7 bases, and the junction held 3 bases outside the gene matches. CDR1 MNHEY and CDR2 SVGAGI come from the germline V gene. CDR3 length equals 13 residues. CDR3 bases: TGTGCCAGCAGCCGGGACAGCAATTCACCCCTCCACTTT. The encoded protein is CASSRDSNSPLHF.

This chain uses TRBV4-1 with TRBJ2-7; D is perhaps TRBD1 (6 bases). Germline V gives CDR1 MGHRA, CDR2 YSYEKL. The CDR3 is 16 amino acids. Trimming took off 4 bases at V and 0 bases at J, with 16 bases between the two ends. The CDR3 region has the DNA TGCGCCAGCAGCCTTCAACAGGGTCCGAGCTCCTACGAGCAGTACTTC. Translating gives CASSLQQGPSSYEQYF.

The chain employs TRBV19 and TRBJ1-2, with D possibly being TRBD1 (6 bases). V lost 3 bases, J lost 4 bases, and 18 bases lay in between. The CDR3 runs to 16 residues. Looked up from germline, CDR1 is LNHDA and CDR2 is SQIVND (reference sequence). The CDR3 sequence is CASSIPLQGTGYGYTF. DNA of the CDR3: TGTGCCAGTAGTATTCCTCTACAGGGCACAGGCTATGGCTACACCTTC.

The chain combines TRBV6-1 with TRBJ2-3, with D possibly TRBD1 on 6 matching bases. V lost 2 bases to trimming and J lost 2 bases, with 14 bases between them. Germline assignment: CDR1 MNHNS and CDR2 SASEGT. The CDR3 is 16 residues long. In DNA form, the CDR3 reads TGTGCCAGCAGTGAATGGGCACAGGGATCCACAGATACGCAGTATTTT. The encoded protein is CASSEWAQGSTDTQYF.

The chain is built from TRBV9 and TRBJ1-1; D is undetermined. V was cut by 0 bases and J by 5 bases, with 11 bases left in between. CDR3 length: 14 amino acids. Germline lookup yields CDR1 SGDLS and CDR2 YYNGEE. For the CDR3, the DNA is TGTGCCAGCAGCGTAGGCGGGGTTGGTACTGAAGCTTTCTTT. The encoded protein is CASSVGGVGTEAFF.

The chain uses TRBV19 and TRBJ2-3, with D perhaps TRBD1 (5 bases). Deletions cut 6 bases from V and 5 bases from J, with 9 bases between. The CDR3 contains 12 residues. Germline V lookup: CDR1 LNHDA, CDR2 SQIVND (reference sequence). CDR3 sequence reads: CASSLQGDTQYF. Here the CDR3 DNA reads TGTGCCAGTAGCTTGCAGGGAGATACGCAGTATTTT.

With regard to this clone: One end of the junction does not line up with germline, which may come from a read error. The chain recombines TRBV7-7 with TRBJ2-2; D is possibly TRBD1 (5 bases). From germline, CDR1 is SSHAT and CDR2 FNYEAQ (reference sequence). The CDR3 spans 14 residues. CDR3 bases: TGTGCTAGCAGCCCAACAGGGAACACCGGGGAGCTGTTTTTT. It yields the protein CASSPTGNTGELFF.

The J gene is TRBJ2-7, the V gene TRBV5-5; the match to TRBD1 covers 7 bases. Per the germline V gene, CDR1 is SGHKS and CDR2 is YYEKEE (reference sequence). Trimming at V came to 5 bases and at J to 3 bases, leaving 11 bases not matched to a gene. The CDR3 runs to 15 residues. This CDR3 reads CASRRNRGSDYEQYF. DNA for the CDR3: TGTGCCAGCAGGCGGAACAGGGGATCGGACTACGAGCAGTACTTC. Complete variable domain (other parts from reference TRBV5-5 and TRBJ2-7): DAGVTQSPTHLIKTRGQQVTLRCSPISGHKSVSWYQQVLGQGPQFIFQYYEKEERGRGNFPDRFSARQFPNYSSELNVNALLLGDSALYLCASRRNRGSDYEQYFGPGTRLTVT.

The chain combines TRBV6-2 or TRBV6-3 with TRBJ2-6; 12 bases map to TRBD1. Trimming took 4 bases from V and 0 from J; bases not matched to a gene: 4. This CDR3 comprises 18 residues. Germline assignment: CDR1 MNHEY and CDR2 SVGEGT. The CDR3 region has the DNA TGTGCCAGCAGTTTAATGGGACAGGGGGCCTCTGGGGCCAACGTCCTGACTTTC. As protein: CASSLMGQGASGANVLTF.

V usage is TRBV5-6 and J usage is TRBJ2-7, with D tentatively TRBD1 (6 bases). Germline loops: CDR1 SGHDT, CDR2 YYEEEE. The CDR3 runs to 13 residues. V lost 5 bases, J lost 2 bases, and 11 bases lay in between. The CDR3 region is CASRPGTTYEQYF. In nucleotides, the CDR3 is TGTGCCAGCAGGCCTGGGACAACCTACGAGCAGTACTTC.

This chain joins TRBV2 and TRBJ1-3, with 7 nucleotides matching TRBD1. V trimming: 7 bases; J trimming: 0 bases; junction bases outside the gene matches: 6. The CDR3 sequence is 15 residues long. Germline CDR1 and CDR2: SNHLY and FYNNEI. CDR3 coding DNA: TGTGCCAGCAAGCCGGGACAGTCCTCTGGAAACACCATATATTTT. Its protein is CASKPGQSSGNTIYF.

This clone came up a few times. V usage is TRBV10-3 and J usage is TRBJ1-3; the D gene is possibly TRBD1 (5 bases). The V end lost 10 bases, the J end lost 0 bases, and 10 bases lay between the germline ends. The CDR3 totals 13 residues. Per the germline V gene, CDR1 is ENHRY and CDR2 is SYGVKD. CDR3 in DNA: TGTGCCACCGAACAGGTCTCTGGAAACACCATATATTTT. Protein product: CATEQVSGNTIYF.

The chain combines TRBV5-1 with TRBJ2-6, with TRBD1 identical over 7 bases. CDR3 size: 17 residues. The V gene end was trimmed by 7 bases and the J gene end by 1 base; junction bases not matched to a gene: 11. From germline, CDR1 is SGHRS and CDR2 YFSETQ. CDR3 sequence (DNA): TGCGCCAGCGGACGGGGACAGACCGATTCTGGGGCCAACGTCCTGACTTTC. This translates into CASGRGQTDSGANVLTF.

The gene calls are TRBV5-1 and TRBJ2-3; no clear D. This CDR3 is 14 amino acids long. V was trimmed by 4 bases and J by 0 bases, leaving 9 bases between them. The germline gives CDR1 SGHRS, CDR2 YFSETQ. CDR3 sequence reads: CASSPGDSTDTQYF. The CDR3 DNA reads TGCGCCAGCAGCCCGGGTGACAGCACAGATACGCAGTATTTT.

The chain links TRBV19 to TRBJ2-2; TRBD1 might be the D (5 bases). Germline lookup yields CDR1 LNHDA and CDR2 SQIVND (reference sequence). The CDR3 has 14 residues. The V gene lost 6 bases and the J gene lost 1 base, with 9 bases spanning the gap. The CDR3 region is CASRAGQNTGELFF. CDR3 coding DNA: TGTGCCAGTAGAGCAGGGCAGAACACCGGGGAGCTGTTTTTT.

The chain recombines TRBV18 with TRBJ2-7; D is unclear. This CDR3 region has 14 residues. V was cut by 1 base and J by 5 bases, with 12 bases left in between. Germline CDR1 and CDR2: KGHSH and LQKENI. CDR3 residues: CASSPLHGFHEQYF. DNA for the CDR3: TGTGCCAGCTCACCACTTCACGGTTTCCACGAGCAGTACTTC.

With regard to this clone: Other DNA sequences of this sample code for an identical CDR3. This chain uses TRBV5-4 with TRBJ1-2, with TRBD1 as a possible D gene (6 bases). The CDR3 is made up of 13 amino acids. Trimming took off 5 bases at V and 2 bases at J, with 10 bases between the two ends. Germline CDR1 SGHNT, CDR2 YYREEE (reference sequence). CDR3 sequence (DNA): TGTGCCAGCAGTCCCACAGGGAACTATGGCTACACCTTC. This translates into CASSPTGNYGYTF.

The gene calls are TRBV18 and TRBJ2-5; D possibly corresponds to TRBD2 (6 bases). V was shortened by 6 bases and J by 1 base, with 12 bases between the two germline ends. Germline loops: CDR1 KGHSH, CDR2 LQKENI. This CDR3 comprises 14 residues. The CDR3 nucleotides read TGTGCCAGCTCCTTGGCGGGGCCCCAAGAGACCCAGTACTTC. It translates to CASSLAGPQETQYF.

The chain recombines TRBV21-1 with TRBJ2-7; the table assigns TRBD2, which was not confirmed against the DNA. TRBV21-1 is labeled a pseudogene. The CDR3 length is 19 residues. CDR3 coding DNA: TGTGCCAGCAGCAAAGCGCTTTGGGCCACGGGAGGTTTATTGGCGGAGCAGTACTTC. As protein: CASSKALWATGGLLAEQYF.

The chain joins TRBV6-5 to TRBJ2-3; the D gene is possibly TRBD1 (6 bases). V gave up 7 bases and J gave up 2 bases, with 10 bases separating them. The V gene's germline CDR1 is MNHEY and CDR2 SVGAGI. CDR3 size: 13 residues. CDR3 region: CASNPGHTDTQYF. CDR3 sequence (DNA): TGTGCCAGCAACCCGGGACACACAGATACGCAGTATTTT.

CDR3 sequence reads: CASSETGANQPQHF. DNA for the CDR3: TGTGCCAGCAGTGAAACAGGGGCCAACCAGCCCCAGCATTTT. V usage is TRBV25-1 and J usage is TRBJ1-5; 7 bases align to TRBD1. CDR1 is MGHDK, CDR2 SYGVNS, per germline. This CDR3 has 14 amino acids. The V segment lost 2 bases and the J segment 7 bases; nucleotides outside the gene matches: 5.

This clone appeared once. This chain joins TRBV18 and TRBJ1-2; 7 nucleotides line up with TRBD1. In germline, CDR1 is KGHSH, CDR2 LQKENI. CDR3 length: 16 residues. V shed 3 bases and J 3 bases; nucleotides not matched to a gene: 10. CDR3 protein: CASSPGQDPRDYGYTF. CDR3 sequence (DNA): TGTGCCAGCTCACCTGGACAGGACCCCAGGGACTATGGCTACACCTTC.

The chain uses TRBV7-2 and TRBJ1-1; TRBD1 matches at 10 bases. J gave up 5 bases and V 3 bases, and 3 bases lay outside the gene matches. The CDR3 loop spans 14 amino acids. From germline, CDR1 is SGHTA and CDR2 FQGNSA. The CDR3, as DNA: TGTGCCAGCAGCTTCGGGACAGGGGAAACTGAAGCTTTCTTT. Translating gives CASSFGTGETEAFF.

The rearrangement links TRBV11-2 to TRBJ1-6; TRBD1 matches 8 bases. Germline V gene data show CDR1 as SGHAT and CDR2 as FQNNGV. V lost 3 bases to trimming and J lost 7 bases; unmatched junction nucleotides: 8. CDR3 size: 16 residues. The CDR3: CASSLLRQGRNSPLHF. CDR3 DNA: TGTGCCAGCAGCTTGCTAAGACAGGGGCGAAATTCACCCCTCCACTTT.

This clone was counted once. The chain has TRBV12-3 or TRBV12-4 and TRBJ1-5; tentatively, D is TRBD1 (6 bases). Between the trimmed V and J ends, which lost 10 bases and 2 bases, there was a span of 12 bases. The CDR3 sequence is 13 residues long. DNA for the CDR3: TGTGCCACCATGACAGGCCGCAATCAGCCCCAGCATTTT. This codes for CATMTGRNQPQHF.

The genes are TRBV5-1 and TRBJ1-4; 7 positions agree with TRBD1. Trimming removed 5 bases from V and 3 bases from J; junction bases left unmatched: 4. Germline CDR1 and CDR2: SGHRS and YFSETQ. This CDR3 spans 14 amino acids. CDR3 nucleotide sequence: TGCGCCAGCAGGACCGGGACAGCTAATGAAAAACTGTTTTTT. Translated, it gives CASRTGTANEKLFF.

The V call is TRBV2, the J call TRBJ1-4; D not certain. Trimming stripped 1 base from V and 7 bases from J, with 13 bases between. CDR1 and CDR2 (germline): SNHLY, FYNNEI. The CDR3 totals 15 residues. The CDR3 sequence is CASSEDAGLSEKLFF. The CDR3 DNA is TGTGCCAGCAGTGAAGATGCCGGGTTGAGTGAAAAACTGTTTTTT.

J is TRBJ2-6 and V is TRBV6-1; D perhaps matches TRBD1 (5 bases). Trimming took 2 bases from V and 3 from J, leaving 8 bases between them. The CDR3 sequence is 15 residues long. The germline V gene encodes CDR1 MNHNS and CDR2 SASEGT. The CDR3 coding sequence is TGTGCCAGCAGTGAAAGGGGTGTTGGGGCCAACGTCCTGACTTTC. Translated: CASSERGVGANVLTF.